These 13 T cell receptor beta chains were sequenced from one sample in a study of shared clonotypes between healthy human individuals. This table comes from immunoSEQ multiplex PCR, and its TCRdb copy is limited to in-frame clones, with some not included. The table shows approximately 500,000 clones, with approximately 78% occurring only once. Sequenced: PBMCs. The receptors were sampled from a middle-aged woman in good health. Some clones in this sample may be carry-over from other donors' samples.

The chain uses TRBV19 and TRBJ1-2, with a possible D match to TRBD1 (6 bases). V shed 7 bases and J shed 5 bases, with 20 bases lying between them. Germline values: CDR1 LNHDA, CDR2 SQIVND (reference sequence). The CDR3 has 15 amino acids. CDR3 nucleotides: TGTGCCAGTACCACCGTGGGGGCCCTCAATTATGGCTACACCTTC. This encodes CASTTVGALNYGYTF. Based on the CDR3 plus reference TRBV19 and TRBJ1-2, the full variable domain is DGGITQSPKYLFRKEGQNVTLSCEQNLNHDAMYWYRQDPGQGLRLIYYSQIVNDFQKGDIAEGYSVSREKKESFPLTVTSAQKNPTAFYLCASTTVGALNYGYTFGSGTRLTVV.

This rearrangement joins TRBV27 to TRBJ2-7; 8 bases agree with TRBD1. CDR1 is MNHEY and CDR2 is SMNVEV in the germline V gene (reference sequence). The J segment lost 5 bases and the V segment lost 4 bases, leaving 4 bases of the junction unmatched. This CDR3 has 13 amino acids. CDR3 coding DNA: TGTGCCAGCAGTTCCAACAGGGGGAACGAGCAGTACTTC. Protein sequence: CASSSNRGNEQYF.

The chain employs TRBV27 and TRBJ2-5; a weak D match, TRBD2 (7 bases). Germline-derived CDR1 and CDR2 are MNHEY and SMNVEV (reference sequence). The germline V and J ends were trimmed by 7 bases and 5 bases, with 20 bases remaining between them. CDR3 size: 15 residues. The CDR3 reads CASTPLGGLGETQYF. The DNA for the CDR3 is TGTGCCAGCACCCCATTGGGGGGGCTCGGGGAGACCCAGTACTTC.

The V call is TRBV5-4, the J call TRBJ1-6, with TRBD1 matching 8 bases. V was clipped by 3 bases and J by 9 bases; unmatched bases: 8. Germline V CDR1 and CDR2: SGHNT, YYREEE (reference sequence). There are 15 residues in the CDR3. As DNA, the CDR3 is TGTGCCAGCAGCTCAGAGACAGGGGCAATTTCACCCCTCCACTTT. The encoded protein is CASSSETGAISPLHF.

The rearrangement links TRBV28 to TRBJ1-2, with 8 bases identical to TRBD1. The V and J ends lost 4 bases and 8 bases, in that order; junction bases with no gene match: 6. CDR1 is MDHEN and CDR2 is SYDVKM in the germline V gene. This CDR3 is built from 13 residues. The CDR3 nucleotides read TGTGCCAGCAGTTCCGGACAGGGTCGCGGCTACACCTTC. Translation: CASSSGQGRGYTF.

This clone was observed a few times. The same CDR3 also results from other DNA sequences found in this sample. The chain joins TRBV19 to TRBJ2-3, with TRBD1 identical over 7 bases. Per the germline V gene, CDR1 is LNHDA and CDR2 is SQIVND (reference sequence). CDR3 size: 13 residues. With V trimmed by 8 bases and J by 3 bases, 5 bases remained unmatched. CDR3 sequence reads: CASSDRATDTQYF. CDR3 sequence (DNA): TGTGCCAGTTCCGACAGGGCGACAGATACGCAGTATTTT.

The rearrangement links TRBV18 to TRBJ2-3; 7 bases are shared with TRBD2. The ends lost 3 bases at V and 5 bases at J; junction bases unmatched: 17. The CDR3 sequence is 18 residues long. CDR1 is KGHSH, CDR2 LQKENI, per germline. The CDR3 region has the DNA TGTGCCAGCTCACCCCTACTCGCAGGATCGGCGGGAGTAGATACGCAGTATTTT. Protein: CASSPLLAGSAGVDTQYF.

This rearrangement joins TRBV7-2 to TRBJ2-7; 9 bases are a match to TRBD2. The CDR3 covers 14 residues. J lost 6 bases, V lost 1 base, and 4 bases had no gene match. Germline assignment: CDR1 SGHTA and CDR2 FQGNSA. CDR3 sequence (DNA): TGTGCCAGCAGCTTAGATCCTAGCGGGACCGAGCAGTACTTC. It yields the protein CASSLDPSGTEQYF.

The V gene is TRBV10-3, the J gene TRBJ2-7, with TRBD1 as a possible D gene (6 bases). The CDR3 totals 14 residues. The V gene's germline CDR1 is ENHRY and CDR2 SYGVKD. Trimming pared 3 bases from V and 5 bases from J, leaving 14 bases between. CDR3 coding DNA: TGTGCCATCAGTGATCAGGGGCGCCTCGACGAGCAGTACTTC. Translating it yields CAISDQGRLDEQYF.

This sequence joins TRBV2 and TRBJ2-7; TRBD1 matches at 10 bases. From germline, CDR1 is SNHLY and CDR2 FYNNEI. Losses at the gene ends were 3 bases for V and 6 bases for J; bases not matched to a gene: 5. The CDR3 contains 14 residues. In nucleotides, the CDR3 is TGTGCCAGCAGTGAGGTGAGGGACAGGGGCGAGCAGTACTTC. Translating it yields CASSEVRDRGEQYF.

In DNA form, the CDR3 reads TGTGCCAGCAGGTCTAGGCCCGGGGAGCTGTTTTTT. Amino acid sequence: CASRSRPGELFF. The chain uses TRBV7-9 and TRBJ2-2; D remains ambiguous. From germline, CDR1 is SEHNR and CDR2 FQNEAQ (reference sequence). This CDR3 has 12 residues. V lost 6 bases and J 6 bases, leaving 8 bases between the germline ends.

The chain recombines TRBV19 with TRBJ1-2; D is ambiguous. The V gene's germline CDR1 is LNHDA and CDR2 SQIVND (reference sequence). The CDR3 has 16 residues. V dropped 5 bases and J dropped 1 base, with 17 bases sitting between them. The CDR3 nucleotides are TGTGCCAGTAGTTCAACCCCGGCACAGCGTAACTATGGCTACACCTTC. Amino acid sequence: CASSSTPAQRNYGYTF.

This clone was counted once. Other DNA sequences within the sample encode an identical CDR3. The V and J genes are TRBV11-2 and TRBJ2-6; D gene unclear. The CDR3 length is 13 residues. V lost 3 bases and J 4 bases, leaving 4 bases between the germline ends. Germline V gene lookup returns CDR1 SGHAT and CDR2 FQNNGV. This CDR3 is CASSFSGANVLTF. The DNA of the CDR3 is TGTGCCAGCAGCTTTTCCGGGGCCAACGTCCTGACTTTC. Complete variable domain (other parts from reference TRBV11-2 and TRBJ2-6): EAGVAQSPRYKIIEKRQSVAFWCNPISGHATLYWYQQILGQGPKLLIQFQNNGVVDDSQLPKDRFSAERLKGVDSTLKIQPAKLEDSAVYLCASSFSGANVLTFGAGSRLTVL.